The clone carrying this T cell receptor beta chain was observed a few times. CDR3 length: 13 amino acids. CDR1 SQVTM and CDR2 ANQGSEA come from the germline V gene. The V end was cut by 5 bases, the J end by 4 bases, with 14 bases between. The data derive from a study of CD8+ T cells in alopecia areata. Reverse transcribed after extraction, RNA yielded cDNA as the sequencing template. This table comes from immunoSEQ multiplex PCR, and its TCRdb copy is limited to in-frame clones, with some not included. The sample includes about 200,000 clones, roughly three fifths of them seen just once. This clonotype was sampled from a human donor in good health. Material for sequencing was CD8+ T cells sorted from blood. The chain recombines TRBV29-1 with TRBJ1-2; D remains unclear. In DNA form, the CDR3 reads TGCAGCGTTAAAGGAGGTTCTAGCTATGGCTACACCTTC. The encoded protein is CSVKGGSSYGYTF.